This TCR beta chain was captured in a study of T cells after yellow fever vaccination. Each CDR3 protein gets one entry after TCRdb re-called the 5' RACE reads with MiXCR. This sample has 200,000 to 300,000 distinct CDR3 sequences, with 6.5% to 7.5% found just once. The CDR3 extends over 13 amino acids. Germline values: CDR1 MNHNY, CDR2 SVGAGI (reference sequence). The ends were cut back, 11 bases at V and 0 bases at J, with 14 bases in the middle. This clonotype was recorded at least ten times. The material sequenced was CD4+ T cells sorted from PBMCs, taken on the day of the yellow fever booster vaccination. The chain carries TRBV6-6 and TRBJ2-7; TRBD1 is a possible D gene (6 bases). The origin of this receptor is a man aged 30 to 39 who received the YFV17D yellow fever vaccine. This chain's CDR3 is CADPRGSSYEQYF. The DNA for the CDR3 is TGTGCCGACCCGAGGGGGAGCTCCTACGAGCAGTACTTC.